This passage covers 10 T cell receptor beta chains from one sample sequenced in a study of blood T cell repertoires in COVID-19. The table came from immunoSEQ multiplex PCR; TCRdb's copy has only in-frame clones and leaves some out. Of under 80,000 clones in the sample, over 65% were seen once. The sample consisted of peripheral blood. Every receptor here comes from a man older than 75 with active or convalescent COVID-19.

The rearrangement uses TRBV10-3 and TRBJ1-1; TRBD1 matches at 9 bases. This CDR3 is 15 amino acids long. The V and J ends lost 6 bases and 3 bases, in that order; junction bases with no gene match: 8. Germline assignment: CDR1 ENHRY and CDR2 SYGVKD. In DNA form, the CDR3 reads TGTGCCATCAGACCGGGACAGGGTAAAGACACTGAAGCTTTCTTT. It is translated as CAIRPGQGKDTEAFF.

The chain couples TRBV3-1 (or the pseudogene TRBV3-2) to TRBJ1-1, with TRBD1 as a possible D gene (5 bases). Trimming shortened V by 1 base and J by 5 bases, and 17 bases separated the two germline ends. This CDR3 has 16 residues. CDR1 and CDR2 from the germline V gene are LGHDT and YNNKEL (reference sequence). CDR3: CASSQAFGAGGTEAFF. In DNA, the CDR3 is TGTGCCAGCAGCCAAGCCTTTGGAGCTGGGGGGACTGAAGCTTTCTTT.

The rearrangement uses TRBV27 and TRBJ2-2; tentatively, D is TRBD2 (5 bases). Germline V gene sequence: CDR1 MNHEY, CDR2 SMNVEV (reference sequence). Trimming took 3 bases from V and 6 from J, leaving 17 bases between them. The CDR3 has 16 residues. The CDR3 DNA follows: TGTGCCAGCAGTTTGCTCCTTCCTAGCCTGGCCGGGGAGCTGTTTTTT. It codes for CASSLLLPSLAGELFF.

The chain combines TRBV19 with TRBJ1-2, with 7 positions matching TRBD1. The V segment lost 0 bases and the J segment 9 bases; nucleotides outside the gene matches: 4. The CDR3 length is 13 residues. Germline CDR1 is LNHDA and CDR2 is SQIVND (reference sequence). The CDR3 loop is CASSIDGQESYTF. In DNA, the CDR3 is TGTGCCAGTAGTATAGATGGACAGGAAAGCTACACCTTC.

This clone was seen just once. The chain has TRBV2 and TRBJ2-5, with D unclear. The CDR3 is made up of 14 amino acids. The germline gives CDR1 SNHLY, CDR2 FYNNEI. Trimming cost V 5 bases and J 1 base, with 11 bases left between them. This CDR3 is CASSFDGAQETQYF. Written as DNA, the CDR3 is TGTGCCAGCAGTTTTGACGGAGCCCAAGAGACCCAGTACTTC.

The chain joins TRBV28 to TRBJ1-1; D is possibly TRBD1 (6 bases). The ends were cut back, 6 bases at V and 1 base at J, with 15 bases in the middle. CDR3 size: 15 residues. From germline, CDR1 is MDHEN and CDR2 SYDVKM. The CDR3 reads CASRSGGAGNTEAFF. The CDR3 DNA reads as TGTGCCAGCAGGTCGGGGGGCGCGGGGAACACTGAAGCTTTCTTT.

There are a few counts of this clone. V and J are TRBV7-2 and TRBJ2-7; 7 bases are shared with TRBD2. Germline loops: CDR1 SGHTA, CDR2 FQGNSA. J lost 4 bases, V lost 2 bases, and 5 bases had no gene match. The CDR3 extends over 14 amino acids. The CDR3 sequence: CASSLTLASYEQYF. DNA for the CDR3: TGTGCCAGCAGCTTAACACTAGCGTCGTACGAGCAGTACTTC. Looking up the rest from reference TRBV7-2 and TRBJ2-7 gives the full variable domain: GAGVSQSPSNKVTEKGKDVELRCDPISGHTALYWYRQSLGQGLEFLIYFQGNSAPDKSGLPSDRFSAERTGGSVSTLTIQRTQQEDSAVYLCASSLTLASYEQYFGPGTRLTVT.

The chain has TRBV28 and TRBJ1-3; D remains ambiguous. V shed 8 bases and J shed 0 bases, with 8 bases lying between them. Looked up from germline, CDR1 is MDHEN and CDR2 is SYDVKM. This CDR3 is 13 amino acids long. The CDR3 DNA follows: TGTGCCAGCTTAGAGCCCTCTGGAAACACCATATATTTT. It specifies CASLEPSGNTIYF.

The CDR3 sequence is CASSSLVSGFRETQYF. The CDR3 DNA sequence: TGTGCCAGCAGCTCATTAGTCTCCGGGTTTAGGGAGACCCAGTACTTC. V is TRBV11-2 and J is TRBJ2-5, with D uncertain. This CDR3 has 16 amino acids. Trimming pared 4 bases from V and 5 bases from J, leaving 20 bases between. In germline, CDR1 is SGHAT, CDR2 FQNNGV.

The V gene is TRBV24-1, the J gene TRBJ2-3; 9 positions agree with TRBD2. Germline V CDR1 and CDR2: KGHDR, SFDVKD. V lost 3 bases, J lost 1 base, and 1 base stayed unmatched. This CDR3 has 15 amino acids. CDR3 in amino acids: CATSDKRGGTDTQYF. The CDR3 DNA follows: TGTGCCACCAGTGATAAGCGGGGGGGCACAGATACGCAGTATTTT.